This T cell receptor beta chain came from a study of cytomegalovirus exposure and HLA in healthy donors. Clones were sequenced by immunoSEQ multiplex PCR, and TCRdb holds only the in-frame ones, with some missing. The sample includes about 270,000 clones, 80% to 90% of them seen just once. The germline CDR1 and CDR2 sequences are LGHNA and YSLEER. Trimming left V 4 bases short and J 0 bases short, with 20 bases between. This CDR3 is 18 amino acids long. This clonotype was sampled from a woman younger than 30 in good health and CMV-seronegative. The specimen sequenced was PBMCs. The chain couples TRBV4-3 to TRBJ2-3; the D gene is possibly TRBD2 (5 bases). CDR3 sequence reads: CASSLNLIGVTSTDTQYF. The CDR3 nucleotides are TGCGCCAGCAGCCTAAACTTAATCGGGGTAACTAGCACAGATACGCAGTATTTT.